The 11 T cell receptor beta chains listed next were all sequenced from one sample in a study of CD8 T cells in Susac syndrome. RNA amounts of about 0.5 to 1 ug underwent reverse transcription with random hexamers. MiXCR, applied by TCRdb to the immunoSEQ multiplex PCR reads, yields one record per CDR3 protein. The repertoire holds roughly 130,000 distinct CDR3 sequences, roughly 95% seen once, with more than 0.095% in the top ten. What was sequenced was CD4+ T cells from PBMCs. The receptor set was obtained from a human donor in good health.

This sequence joins TRBV3-1 and TRBJ1-5, with 7 nucleotides matching TRBD1. The J segment lost 7 bases and the V segment lost 0 bases, leaving 6 bases of the junction unmatched. The germline V gene encodes CDR1 LGHDT and CDR2 YNNKEL (reference sequence). This CDR3 comprises 15 residues. The CDR3 loop reads CASSQDVGGSQPQHF. The CDR3 DNA follows: TGTGCCAGCAGCCAAGATGTAGGGGGCAGCCAGCCCCAGCATTTT.

The chain is built from TRBV5-1 and TRBJ2-1, with 11 bases matching TRBD2. The trim removed 4 bases at V and 7 bases at J, leaving 7 bases unmatched. The CDR3 loop spans 15 amino acids. CDR1 is SGHRS and CDR2 is YFSETQ in the germline V gene. CDR3 residues: CASSQTSGTLNEQFF. CDR3 sequence (DNA): TGCGCCAGCAGCCAGACTAGCGGGACTTTAAATGAGCAGTTCTTC.

The V gene is TRBV30, the J gene TRBJ2-1; 13 positions match TRBD2. V lost 2 bases, J lost 13 bases, and 11 bases stayed unmatched. From germline, CDR1 is GTSNPN and CDR2 SVGIG (reference sequence). The CDR3 is 15 residues long. DNA of the CDR3: TGTGCCTGGAGTAGGACTAGCGGGAGAAATCGTGAACAGTTCTTC. This codes for CAWSRTSGRNREQFF. Full variable domain (outside the CDR3, taken from reference TRBV30 and TRBJ2-1): SQTIHQWPATLVQPVGSPLSLECTVEGTSNPNLYWYRQAAGRGLQLLFYSVGIGQISSEVPQNLSASRPQDRQFILSSKKLLLSDSGFYLCAWSRTSGRNREQFFGPGTRLTVL.

The J gene is TRBJ1-2, the V gene TRBV6-5; no clear D. V lost 7 bases, J lost 3 bases, and 12 bases lay in between. CDR1 is MNHEY, CDR2 SVGAGI, per germline. CDR3 length: 13 residues. This CDR3 is CASTGGTDYGYTF. The CDR3 DNA follows: TGTGCCAGCACGGGAGGCACAGACTATGGCTACACCTTC.

This chain links TRBV19 with TRBJ1-2; 9 nucleotides line up with TRBD1. The CDR3 covers 13 residues. Germline V gene lookup returns CDR1 LNHDA and CDR2 SQIVND (reference sequence). V lost 6 bases to trimming and J lost 7 bases; unmatched junction nucleotides: 6. The chain's CDR3 is CASRDRGGLGYTF. As DNA, the CDR3 is TGTGCCAGTAGGGACAGGGGCGGCCTTGGCTACACCTTC.

The chain carries TRBV29-1 and TRBJ1-5; possibly TRBD1 for D (5 bases). V dropped 4 bases and J dropped 5 bases, with 6 bases sitting between them. Germline CDR1 SQVTM, CDR2 ANQGSEA. This CDR3 has 11 residues. The CDR3 here is CSVGGDQPQHF. The CDR3 nucleotides are TGCAGCGTTGGGGGGGATCAGCCCCAGCATTTT. Together with reference TRBV29-1 and TRBJ1-5, the CDR3 gives the full variable domain: SAVISQKPSRDICQRGTSLTIQCQVDSQVTMMFWYRQQPGQSLTLIATANQGSEATYESGFVIDKFPISRPNLTFSTLTVSNMSPEDSSIYLCSVGGDQPQHFGDGTRLSIL.

In its sample, this clonotype was seen once. The chain is built from TRBV30 and TRBJ2-3; 9 positions agree with TRBD2. There are 15 residues in the CDR3. Germline V gene sequence: CDR1 GTSNPN, CDR2 SVGIG (reference sequence). Germline trimming cut 2 bases from V and 3 bases from J; bases unmatched to any gene: 6. CDR3 bases: TGTGCCTGGAGTCGACAGGGACTAGCTACAGATACGCAGTATTTT. Protein product: CAWSRQGLATDTQYF. The entire variable domain, with the rest obtained from reference TRBV30 and TRBJ2-3, is as follows: SQTIHQWPATLVQPVGSPLSLECTVEGTSNPNLYWYRQAAGRGLQLLFYSVGIGQISSEVPQNLSASRPQDRQFILSSKKLLLSDSGFYLCAWSRQGLATDTQYFGPGTRLTVL.

This clonotype was seen just once. The rearrangement joins TRBV5-4 to TRBJ1-2; no definite D call. Germline V gene data show CDR1 as SGHNT and CDR2 as YYREEE (reference sequence). V was trimmed by 2 bases and J by 7 bases, leaving 21 bases between them. The CDR3 spans 16 residues. The CDR3 nucleotides are TGTGCCAGCAGCTTAACCGTTGTCATACAGAGGGTTGGCTACACCTTC. It is translated as CASSLTVVIQRVGYTF.

The genes are TRBV7-2 and TRBJ2-6; tentative D call: TRBD1 (6 bases). The CDR3 extends over 16 amino acids. V was shortened by 5 bases and J by 0 bases, with 11 bases between the two germline ends. CDR1 and CDR2 (germline): SGHTA, FQGNSA. CDR3 coding DNA: TGTGCCAGCAGCCCCCAGGGGCTCTCTGGGGCCAACGTCCTGACTTTC. Residues: CASSPQGLSGANVLTF.

The chain has TRBV6-1 and TRBJ1-2; D remains ambiguous. Germline V gives CDR1 MNHNS, CDR2 SASEGT. This CDR3 contains 11 residues. Trimming left V 1 base short and J 8 bases short, with 5 bases between. The CDR3 spells CASSEDTGYTF. CDR3 DNA sequence: TGTGCCAGCAGTGAAGACACGGGCTACACCTTC.

This clonotype has just a few counts. The chain recombines TRBV7-9 with TRBJ2-5, with D maybe TRBD1 (5 bases). Trimming took 5 bases from V and 2 from J, leaving 12 bases between them. This CDR3 is built from 14 residues. Germline-derived CDR1 and CDR2 are SEHNR and FQNEAQ (reference sequence). CDR3 DNA: TGTGCCAGCAGCCCTCAGGGTATTCAAGAGACCCAGTACTTC. Amino acids: CASSPQGIQETQYF.